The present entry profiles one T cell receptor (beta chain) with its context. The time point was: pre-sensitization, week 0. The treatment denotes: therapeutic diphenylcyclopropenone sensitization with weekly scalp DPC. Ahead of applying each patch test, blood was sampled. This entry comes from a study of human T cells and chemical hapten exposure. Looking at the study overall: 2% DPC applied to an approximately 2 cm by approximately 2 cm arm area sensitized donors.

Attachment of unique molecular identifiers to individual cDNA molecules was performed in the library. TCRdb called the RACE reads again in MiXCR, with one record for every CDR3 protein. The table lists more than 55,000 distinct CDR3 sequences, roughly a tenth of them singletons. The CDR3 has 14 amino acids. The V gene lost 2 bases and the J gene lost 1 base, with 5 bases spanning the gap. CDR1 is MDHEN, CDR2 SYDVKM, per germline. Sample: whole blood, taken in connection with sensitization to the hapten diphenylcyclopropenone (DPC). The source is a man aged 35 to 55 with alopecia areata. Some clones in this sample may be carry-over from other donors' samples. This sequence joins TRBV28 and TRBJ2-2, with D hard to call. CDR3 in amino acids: CASSLRQNTGELFF. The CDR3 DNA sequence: TGTGCCAGCAGTTTAAGACAGAACACCGGGGAGCTGTTTTTT.